These 4 T cell receptor beta chains share one sample of origin, sequenced in a study of vaccination effects on CD4 cells after COVID-19. In the ViraFEST assay, antigen-specific CD4+ clonotypes were identified by expansion after peptide-pool stimulation. Following 10 days of culture, CD4+ T cells were isolated. The assay was immunoSEQ multiplex PCR, and TCRdb's table has in-frame clones only and misses some. Seen here are tens of thousands of clones, 65% to 85% observed once, and the top ten hold 12%. These TCRs are of unknown antigen specificity. The sequencing used CD4+ T cells from PBMCs cultured with HCoV-229E spike peptides, collected before COVID-19 vaccination. Receptors were obtained from a human donor who received a COVID-19 vaccine.

V is TRBV2 and J is TRBJ2-1; 11 bases line up with TRBD2. This CDR3 comprises 15 residues. Unmatched junction bases numbered 8, after V lost 7 bases and J lost 6 bases. Germline CDR1 is SNHLY and CDR2 is FYNNEI. CDR3 sequence (DNA): TGTGCCAGCACCACCGGGACTAGCGGCTCCAATGAGCAGTTCTTC. Translated: CASTTGTSGSNEQFF.

The chain combines TRBV5-6 with TRBJ1-2, with D perhaps matching TRBD1 (5 bases). The V end was cut by 3 bases, the J end by 8 bases, with 17 bases between. CDR3 length: 14 residues. Germline V CDR1 and CDR2: SGHDT, YYEEEE. CDR3 protein: CASSSLGGSEGYTF. The CDR3 nucleotides read TGTGCCAGCAGCTCCCTCGGGGGGAGCGAGGGCTACACCTTC. The entire variable domain, with the rest obtained from reference TRBV5-6 and TRBJ1-2, is as follows: DAGVTQSPTHLIKTRGQQVTLRCSPKSGHDTVSWYQQALGQGPQFIFQYYEEEERQRGNFPDRFSGHQFPNYSSELNVNALLLGDSALYLCASSSLGGSEGYTFGSGTRLTVV.

The chain links TRBV27 to TRBJ1-2, with a weak D call TRBD1 (5 bases). CDR1 MNHEY and CDR2 SMNVEV come from the germline V gene (reference sequence). This CDR3 region has 15 residues. V was pared by 6 bases and J by 4 bases, with 18 bases between. The CDR3 DNA is TGTGCCAGCAGGCTCAAACTATCAGGGATCTATGGCTACACCTTC. The encoded protein is CASRLKLSGIYGYTF.

V and J are TRBV5-6 and TRBJ1-5, with D uncertain. V lost 3 bases to trimming and J lost 0 bases, with 13 bases between them. CDR1 is SGHDT, CDR2 YYEEEE, per germline. CDR3 size: 16 residues. The CDR3 sequence is CASSSHGFYSNQPQHF. The CDR3 region has the DNA TGTGCCAGCAGCTCCCACGGGTTTTATAGCAATCAGCCCCAGCATTTT.